The source of this T cell receptor (beta chain) is a study of shared clonotypes between healthy human individuals. The CDR3 contains 16 residues. Looked up from germline, CDR1 is MNHEY and CDR2 is SVGAGI. V lost 4 bases, J lost 0 bases, and 10 bases lay in between. Researchers ran the assay at a deep level. For unsorted PBMC, approximately 290 ng DNA per replicate equaled tens of thousands of T cell genomes. Under the authors' procedure: ImmunoSEQ gave junction-only sequences without quality scores, so filtering differed. TCRdb keeps only in-frame clones here, not all; method: immunoSEQ multiplex PCR. For V, J and clone size, that table is used; D and trimming come from the DNA. The sample holds approximately 500,000 clones, 60% to 80% seen once.

This rearrangement joins TRBV6-5 to TRBJ2-6; no clear D gene. The origin of this receptor is a woman aged 40 to 50 in good health. Some clones in this sample may be carry-over from other donors' samples. Sequences were obtained from PBMCs. The CDR3 DNA sequence: TGTGCCAGCAGTTCCCCTTCCAGCTCTGGGGCCAACGTCCTGACTTTC. This translates into CASSSPSSSGANVLTF.